This TCR beta chain was observed in a study of beta chain features in type 1 diabetes (dated by TCRdb to the late 2010s). Broadly, across the study: Mean age, gender distribution, total cell number and subset yield were not different between patients and healthy donors. A total of roughly 99,000,000 sorted cells were examined across all samples, and the number of cells per subset was strongly correlated with RNA yield. In the study, recently diagnosed type 1 diabetes patients and matched healthy donors were compared on the TCRB repertoires of their sorted circulating CD4+ T cell subsets. Whereas all 30 or so donors provided naive and central memory subsets, regulatory and stem cell-like memory subsets were isolated from just 8 patients and roughly 8 healthy donors.

A single peripheral blood draw of around 100 mL on average was collected from each donor into heparinised tubes. Using a panel that included CD45RO, CCR7, CD25, CD127, CD95 and CD27, naive, central memory, regulatory and stem cell-like memory CD4+ T cells were sorted on a BD FACSAria II. Purity was above 95% for every sorted population. Right away, PBMCs were isolated by Lymphoprep density gradient centrifugation and were stained directly, with no culture step. Samples were stained and sorted in pairs, with one healthy donor and one patient per experiment, so that batch effects were minimized. The High Capacity cDNA Reverse Transcription Kit was used to reverse transcribe all of the isolated RNA, meaning that expressed TCRB transcripts were what got sequenced. Deep immunoSEQ sequencing was applied to naive, central memory and regulatory T cell samples, giving an average of about 3.7 million total reads per sample. After sorted cells were lysed in RLT buffer, RNA was extracted with DNase-treated RNeasy Micro or Mini kits, with the choice depending on cell number. To prevent cross-contamination, every cell subset was processed on its own, while patient and healthy donor samples were processed together. Using the immunoSEQ multiplex PCR, TCRB sequences were amplified from cDNA into 87-bp fragments spanning the CDR3 region. Sequencing of the amplicons was performed on the Illumina HiSeq platform. In the paper's pipeline: PCR bias was corrected computationally using synthetic template baselines, and reads within Hamming distance 2 were collapsed, with unmergeable singletons discarded. Reads were aligned to IMGT to assign V, D and J genes, CDR3 length, and insertions or deletions at six rearrangement sites. Within each subset, clonotype counts were normalized to sorted cell number, after which true diversity and Gini coefficients were computed with the tcR R package. The overlap coefficient, calculated on TCRB nucleotide sequences, was used to measure repertoire sharing. Out-of-frame TCRB sequences from naive cells were analyzed as a proxy for the pre-selection repertoire. In its TCRdb copy, this immuneACCESS table keeps in-frame sequences only and misses some clones. Where compared with another copy, unresolved V genes explain less than half of these, and the others have no known cause. The V and J calls and clone size come from that table; D and trimming were worked out from the DNA. The sample data list roughly 310,000 clones, and approximately 11% of these were observed just once. The ten biggest clones cover around 0.015% of the sample.

Findings and caveats that apply to the study as a whole: Type 1 diabetes patients showed a moderate but significant shortening of TCRB CDR3 length in all four CD4+ subsets. Because cDNA was sequenced instead of genomic DNA, highly expressing activated cells could be over-represented, though the groups showed no difference in activation or CD3 levels. Shorter templates might be favored by PCR, yet because patient and control samples were amplified and corrected together, any such skew would affect both groups equally. At VDJ recombination sites, type 1 diabetes patients had fewer insertions and more deleted nucleotides, which implies abnormalities in thymic rearrangement. Only small numbers of individuals were included in the HLA sub-analyses, which left unresolved whether HLA type had any influence on TCRB rearrangement. Naive, central memory and regulatory TCRB repertoires appeared to be more alike among patients than among healthy donors.

Spanning cysteine to phenylalanine, the CDR3 consists of 15 amino acids. CDR3 DNA is the only sequence kept; it has 45 bases, read in frame from the first base. As encoded in the germline V gene, CDR1 is MNHNS while CDR2 is SASEGT. Trimmed from V: 2 bases; trimmed from J: 5 bases; junction bases lacking a gene match: 6. Turning to this clone: Its antigen remains undetermined. The input lacks base qualities; no much larger clone sits a single base away.

This TCR was recovered from a woman aged 30 to 39 in good health. The sample was naive CD4+ T cells from blood. The sample's cell subset or site, from its label and the paper: true naive CD4+ T cells. The sequence is built from TRBV6-1 and TRBJ2-3, with 8 bases matching TRBD1. The CDR3 protein sequence reads: CASSEPLGQGDTQYF. The nucleotide sequence reads TGTGCCAGCAGTGAACCCCTCGGACAGGGAGATACGCAGTATTTT.